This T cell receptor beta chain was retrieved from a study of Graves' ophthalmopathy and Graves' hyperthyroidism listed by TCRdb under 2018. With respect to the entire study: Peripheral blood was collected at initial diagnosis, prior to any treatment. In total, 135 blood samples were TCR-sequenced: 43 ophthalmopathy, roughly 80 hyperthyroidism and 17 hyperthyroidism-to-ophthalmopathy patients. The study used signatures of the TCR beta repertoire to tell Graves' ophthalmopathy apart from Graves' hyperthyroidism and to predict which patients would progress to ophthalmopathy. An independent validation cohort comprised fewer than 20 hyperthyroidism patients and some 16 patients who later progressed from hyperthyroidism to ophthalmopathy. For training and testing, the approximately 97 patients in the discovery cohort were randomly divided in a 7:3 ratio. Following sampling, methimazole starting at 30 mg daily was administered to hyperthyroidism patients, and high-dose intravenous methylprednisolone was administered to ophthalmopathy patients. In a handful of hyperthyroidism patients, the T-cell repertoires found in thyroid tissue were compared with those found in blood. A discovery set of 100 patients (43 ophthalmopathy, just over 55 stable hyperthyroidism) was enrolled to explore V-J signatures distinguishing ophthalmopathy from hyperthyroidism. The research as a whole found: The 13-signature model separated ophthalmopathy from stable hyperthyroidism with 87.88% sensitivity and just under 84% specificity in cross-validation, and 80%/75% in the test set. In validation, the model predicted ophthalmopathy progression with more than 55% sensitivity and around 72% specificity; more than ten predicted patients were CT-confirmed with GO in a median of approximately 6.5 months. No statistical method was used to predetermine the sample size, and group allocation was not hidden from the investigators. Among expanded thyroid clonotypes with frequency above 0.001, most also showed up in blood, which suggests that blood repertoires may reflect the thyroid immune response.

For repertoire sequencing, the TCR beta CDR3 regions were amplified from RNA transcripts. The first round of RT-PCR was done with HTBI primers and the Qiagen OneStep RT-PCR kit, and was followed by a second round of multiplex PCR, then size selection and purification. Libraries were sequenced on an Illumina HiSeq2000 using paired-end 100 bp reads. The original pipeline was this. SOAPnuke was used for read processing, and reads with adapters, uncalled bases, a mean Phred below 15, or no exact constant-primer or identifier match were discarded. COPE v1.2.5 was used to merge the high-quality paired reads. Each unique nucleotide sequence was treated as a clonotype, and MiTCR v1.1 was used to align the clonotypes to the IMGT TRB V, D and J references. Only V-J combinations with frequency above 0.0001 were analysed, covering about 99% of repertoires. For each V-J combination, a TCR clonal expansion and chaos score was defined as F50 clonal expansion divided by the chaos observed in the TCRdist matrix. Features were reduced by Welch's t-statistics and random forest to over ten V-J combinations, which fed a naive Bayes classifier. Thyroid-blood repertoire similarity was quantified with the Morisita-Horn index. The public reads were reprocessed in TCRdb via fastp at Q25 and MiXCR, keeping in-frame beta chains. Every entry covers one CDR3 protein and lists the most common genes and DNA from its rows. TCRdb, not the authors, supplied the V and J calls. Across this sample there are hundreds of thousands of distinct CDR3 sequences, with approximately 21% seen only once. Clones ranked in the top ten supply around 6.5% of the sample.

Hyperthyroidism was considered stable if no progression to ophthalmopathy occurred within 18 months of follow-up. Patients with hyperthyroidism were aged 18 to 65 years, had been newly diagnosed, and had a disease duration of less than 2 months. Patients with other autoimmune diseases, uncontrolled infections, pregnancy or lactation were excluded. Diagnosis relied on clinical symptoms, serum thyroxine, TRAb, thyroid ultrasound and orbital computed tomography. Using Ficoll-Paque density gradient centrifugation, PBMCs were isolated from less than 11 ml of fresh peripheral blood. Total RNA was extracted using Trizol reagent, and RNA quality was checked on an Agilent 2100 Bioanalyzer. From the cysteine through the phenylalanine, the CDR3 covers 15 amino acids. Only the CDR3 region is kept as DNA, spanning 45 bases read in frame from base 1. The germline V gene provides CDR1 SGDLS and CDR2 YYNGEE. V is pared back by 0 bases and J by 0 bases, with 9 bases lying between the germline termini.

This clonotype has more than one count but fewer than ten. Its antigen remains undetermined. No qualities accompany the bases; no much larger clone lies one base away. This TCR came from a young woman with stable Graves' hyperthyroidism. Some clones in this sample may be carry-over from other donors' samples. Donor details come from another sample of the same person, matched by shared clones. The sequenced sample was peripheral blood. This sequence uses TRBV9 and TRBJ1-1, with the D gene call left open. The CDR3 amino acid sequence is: CASSVALGLNTEAFF. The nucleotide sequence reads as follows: TGTGCCAGCAGCGTAGCCCTCGGACTGAACACTGAAGCTTTCTTT.